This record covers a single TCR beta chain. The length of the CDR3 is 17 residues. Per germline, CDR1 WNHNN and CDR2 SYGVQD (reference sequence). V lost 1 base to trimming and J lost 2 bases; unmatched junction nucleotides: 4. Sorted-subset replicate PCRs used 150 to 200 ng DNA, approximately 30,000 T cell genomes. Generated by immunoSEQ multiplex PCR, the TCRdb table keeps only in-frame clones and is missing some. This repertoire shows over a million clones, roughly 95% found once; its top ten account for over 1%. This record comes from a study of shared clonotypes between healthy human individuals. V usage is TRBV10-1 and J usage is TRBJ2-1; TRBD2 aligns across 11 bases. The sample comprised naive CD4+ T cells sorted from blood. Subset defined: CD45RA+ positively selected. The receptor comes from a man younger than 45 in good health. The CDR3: CASSEFPSGRTYNEQFF. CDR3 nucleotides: TGCGCCAGCAGTGAGTTCCCTAGCGGGAGGACCTACAATGAGCAGTTCTTC.